The 27 T cell receptor beta chains below all came from one sample that was sequenced in a study of cytomegalovirus exposure and HLA in healthy donors. Libraries were prepared by immunoSEQ multiplex PCR; TCRdb keeps only in-frame clonotypes and omits some of them. The sample yields 45,000 to 65,000 clones, 80% to 95% seen once. Material: PBMCs. Receptor source: a man aged 18-30 years in good health and CMV-seronegative.

A few counts support this clone. The V gene is TRBV7-8, the J gene TRBJ1-5; D is uncertain. The CDR3 totals 16 residues. CDR1 and CDR2 from the germline V gene are SGHVS and FQNEAQ. With 3 bases removed from V and 6 bases from J, the gap between germline ends came to 18 bases. This chain's CDR3 is CASSFVARSPGQPQHF. The CDR3 DNA reads TGTGCCAGCAGCTTCGTCGCCAGATCACCAGGTCAGCCCCAGCATTTT.

J is TRBJ2-1 and V is TRBV5-4, with D possibly TRBD2 on 5 matching bases. The CDR3 totals 15 residues. Germline V lookup: CDR1 SGHNT, CDR2 YYREEE (reference sequence). V lost 0 bases, J lost 4 bases, and 11 bases lay in between. CDR3 coding DNA: TGTGCCAGCAGCTTGGATTTAGCGCCGTACAATGAGCAGTTCTTC. Its protein product is CASSLDLAPYNEQFF. Full variable domain (rest looked up from reference TRBV5-4 and TRBJ2-1): ETGVTQSPTHLIKTRGQQVTLRCSSQSGHNTVSWYQQALGQGPQFIFQYYREEENGRGNFPPRFSGLQFPNYSSELNVNALELDDSALYLCASSLDLAPYNEQFFGPGTRLTVL.

J is TRBJ2-7 and V is TRBV5-1; 11 nucleotides match TRBD1. Trimming removed 4 bases from V and 3 bases from J; junction bases left unmatched: 3. The CDR3 contains 14 residues. CDR1 is SGHRS, CDR2 YFSETQ, per germline. CDR3 bases: TGCGCCAGCAGCCTGGGACAGGGGGTCTACGAGCAGTACTTC. Translating it yields CASSLGQGVYEQYF.

This CDR3 is CASSLTDTQYF. In DNA, the CDR3 is TGTGCCAGTAGCCTCACAGATACGCAGTATTTT. The chain uses TRBV19 and TRBJ2-3; D not resolved. The V end lost 6 bases, the J end lost 2 bases, and 3 bases lay between the germline ends. The germline V gene has CDR1 LNHDA and CDR2 SQIVND (reference sequence). This CDR3 contains 11 residues.

The J gene is TRBJ2-2, the V gene TRBV27, with D possibly TRBD1 on 6 matching bases. This CDR3 contains 16 residues. With 5 bases removed from V and 0 bases from J, the gap between germline ends came to 13 bases. Looked up from germline, CDR1 is MNHEY and CDR2 is SMNVEV (reference sequence). CDR3 loop: CASSPPRGPNTGELFF. DNA for the CDR3: TGTGCCAGCAGTCCACCCAGGGGCCCGAACACCGGGGAGCTGTTTTTT.

The genes are TRBV28 and TRBJ1-2; D might be TRBD1 (6 bases). V was shortened by 4 bases and J by 3 bases, with 15 bases between the two germline ends. The CDR3 length is 15 residues. Germline CDR1 is MDHEN and CDR2 is SYDVKM. The CDR3 protein is CASSSTGQWDYGYTF. The CDR3 nucleotides read TGTGCCAGCAGTTCTACCGGACAGTGGGACTATGGCTACACCTTC.

The V and J genes are TRBV10-3 and TRBJ1-1; 8 nucleotides align to TRBD1. Germline lookup yields CDR1 ENHRY and CDR2 SYGVKD. J lost 5 bases, V lost 7 bases, and 6 bases had no gene match. This CDR3 is 13 amino acids long. The CDR3, as DNA: TGTGCCATCAAGGGCAGGGGGCAGACTGAAGCTTTCTTT. Translation gives CAIKGRGQTEAFF.

The chain combines TRBV6-5 with TRBJ2-1; no definite D call. V shed 4 bases and J shed 0 bases, with 7 bases lying between them. Germline CDR1 is MNHEY and CDR2 is SVGAGI. This CDR3 is 14 amino acids long. CDR3 nucleotides: TGTGCCAGCAGTTTAGAGAGCTCCTACAATGAGCAGTTCTTC. Translated, it gives CASSLESSYNEQFF.

The chain is built from TRBV5-1 and TRBJ2-3; TRBD1 is a possible D gene (5 bases). Germline values: CDR1 SGHRS, CDR2 YFSETQ. V lost 1 base and J 1 base, leaving 13 bases between the germline ends. The CDR3 has 16 amino acids. CDR3 in DNA: TGCGCCAGCAGCTTGCCGATAGCCAGGGGCACAGATACGCAGTATTTT. This sequence encodes CASSLPIARGTDTQYF.

The rearrangement uses TRBV6-1 and TRBJ2-2, with D maybe TRBD1 (6 bases). The CDR3 is made up of 15 amino acids. Germline CDR1 is MNHNS and CDR2 is SASEGT. Trimming removed 1 base from V and 5 bases from J, with 11 bases in between. As DNA, the CDR3 is TGTGCCAGCAGTGAAGTAGGGGACAAGACCGGGGAGCTGTTTTTT. This sequence encodes CASSEVGDKTGELFF.

V is TRBV18 and J is TRBJ2-7; possibly TRBD2 for D (6 bases). V dropped 1 base and J dropped 2 bases, with 21 bases sitting between them. Per germline, CDR1 KGHSH and CDR2 LQKENI. This CDR3 region has 18 residues. CDR3 nucleotides: TGTGCCAGCTCACCACGCCCTCAATCGCTAGCGCGTACCTACGAGCAGTACTTC. Amino acids: CASSPRPQSLARTYEQYF. The complete variable domain, with remaining parts taken from reference TRBV18 and TRBJ2-7, reads NAGVMQNPRHLVRRRGQEARLRCSPMKGHSHVYWYRQLPEEGLKFMVYLQKENIIDESGMPKERFSAEFPKEGPSILRIQQVVRGDSAAYFCASSPRPQSLARTYEQYFGPGTRLTVT.

The J gene is TRBJ1-5, the V gene TRBV5-1; weak D call: TRBD1 (6 bases). The germline V gene encodes CDR1 SGHRS and CDR2 YFSETQ. Between the trimmed V and J ends, which lost 5 bases and 6 bases, there was a span of 18 bases. This CDR3 is built from 15 residues. CDR3 region: CASSPTGQQSQPQHF. As DNA, the CDR3 is TGCGCCAGCAGTCCCACCGGACAGCAAAGTCAGCCCCAGCATTTT.

This chain connects TRBV5-1 to TRBJ2-7, with 7 bases fitting TRBD2. The junction had 0 bases not matched to a gene; V was cut back by 0 bases and J by 0 bases. Germline V gene sequence: CDR1 SGHRS, CDR2 YFSETQ. The CDR3 spans 14 residues. Here the CDR3 reads CASSLGGSSYEQYF. The CDR3 nucleotides are TGCGCCAGCAGCTTGGGCGGGAGCTCCTACGAGCAGTACTTC.

The chain has TRBV28 and TRBJ1-3; D is perhaps TRBD1 (6 bases). The germline V gene encodes CDR1 MDHEN and CDR2 SYDVKM. The CDR3 has 16 residues. V was cut by 6 bases and J by 0 bases, with 15 bases left in between. CDR3 protein: CASSPPLDSSGNTIYF. DNA for the CDR3: TGTGCCAGCAGCCCGCCTTTGGACAGCTCTGGAAACACCATATATTTT.

The chain is built from TRBV30 and TRBJ1-1, with a tentative D call TRBD1 (5 bases). V lost 0 bases and J 8 bases, leaving 13 bases between the germline ends. The germline gives CDR1 GTSNPN, CDR2 SVGIG (reference sequence). The CDR3 has 13 residues. The chain's CDR3 is CAWSVNEGAEAFF. The CDR3 coding sequence is TGTGCCTGGAGTGTAAATGAAGGGGCGGAAGCTTTCTTT.

The rearrangement links TRBV28 to TRBJ2-6; 8 positions agree with TRBD1. This CDR3 is built from 17 residues. Looked up from germline, CDR1 is MDHEN and CDR2 is SYDVKM. V was clipped by 4 bases and J by 2 bases; unmatched bases: 7. The CDR3 coding sequence is TGTGCCAGCAGTTCCAGGGGGCGCGGGACTGGGGCCAACGTCCTGACTTTC. Residues: CASSSRGRGTGANVLTF.

The DNA for the CDR3 is TGCAGCGTTGCGAGGAACACTGAAGCTTTCTTT. Translation: CSVARNTEAFF. V usage is TRBV29-1 and J usage is TRBJ1-1; D not certain. The V end lost 4 bases, the J end lost 1 base, and 4 bases lay between the germline ends. The CDR3 spans 11 residues. The germline V gene has CDR1 SQVTM and CDR2 ANQGSEA. Together with reference TRBV29-1 and TRBJ1-1, the CDR3 gives the full variable domain: SAVISQKPSRDICQRGTSLTIQCQVDSQVTMMFWYRQQPGQSLTLIATANQGSEATYESGFVIDKFPISRPNLTFSTLTVSNMSPEDSSIYLCSVARNTEAFFGQGTRLTVV.

The J gene is TRBJ1-2, the V gene TRBV29-1; 9 bases line up with TRBD1. After removal of 4 bases from V and 6 bases from J, the junction contained 24 bases not matched to a gene. The germline V gene has CDR1 SQVTM and CDR2 ANQGSEA. CDR3 length equals 19 residues. The CDR3 loop is CSVGTGVSPAGQGGDGYTF. CDR3 coding DNA: TGCAGCGTTGGGACAGGGGTATCCCCGGCCGGTCAGGGGGGGGATGGCTACACCTTC.

The gene calls are TRBV28 and TRBJ2-1, with TRBD2 matching 7 bases. Germline V lookup: CDR1 MDHEN, CDR2 SYDVKM. With 6 bases clipped from V and 7 bases from J, the junction kept 12 bases outside the gene matches. There are 15 residues in the CDR3. The CDR3 region is CASRHTSANRNEQFF. The CDR3 DNA reads as TGTGCCAGCAGACATACTAGCGCCAACCGAAATGAGCAGTTCTTC.

The gene calls are TRBV18 and TRBJ1-1, with D uncertain. CDR3 length: 14 amino acids. Trimming took off 3 bases at V and 2 bases at J, with 10 bases between the two ends. CDR1 is KGHSH, CDR2 LQKENI, per germline. CDR3 residues: CASSPYSTNTEAFF. CDR3 DNA sequence: TGTGCCAGCTCACCGTACAGCACTAACACTGAAGCTTTCTTT.

This chain connects TRBV29-1 to TRBJ2-1, with D perhaps TRBD2 (6 bases). Germline V gene lookup returns CDR1 SQVTM and CDR2 ANQGSEA. This CDR3 spans 13 amino acids. Trimming removed 6 bases from V and 5 bases from J, with 14 bases in between. Written as DNA, the CDR3 is TGCAGCGTGGGAGGTTATCGGGACAATGAGCAGTTCTTC. It translates to CSVGGYRDNEQFF.

V and J are TRBV19 and TRBJ1-5, with TRBD1 as a possible D gene (5 bases). The CDR3 is 14 amino acids. Germline V lookup: CDR1 LNHDA, CDR2 SQIVND (reference sequence). V dropped 3 bases and J dropped 3 bases, with 9 bases sitting between them. CDR3 in amino acids: CASSIAGLNQPQHF. DNA for the CDR3: TGTGCCAGTAGTATCGCAGGGCTCAATCAGCCCCAGCATTTT. Variable domain in full (rest from reference TRBV19 and TRBJ1-5): DGGITQSPKYLFRKEGQNVTLSCEQNLNHDAMYWYRQDPGQGLRLIYYSQIVNDFQKGDIAEGYSVSREKKESFPLTVTSAQKNPTAFYLCASSIAGLNQPQHFGDGTRLSIL.

The chain recombines TRBV27 with TRBJ1-5; weak D call: TRBD1 (5 bases). This CDR3 has 15 amino acids. CDR1 and CDR2 from the germline V gene are MNHEY and SMNVEV (reference sequence). The ends were cut back, 2 bases at V and 0 bases at J, with 8 bases in the middle. CDR3 in DNA: TGTGCCAGCAGTTTAGCAGGGTATAGCAATCAGCCCCAGCATTTT. Protein sequence: CASSLAGYSNQPQHF.

The gene calls are TRBV7-8 and TRBJ2-7, with 12 bases fitting TRBD2. Per the germline V gene, CDR1 is SGHVS and CDR2 is FQNEAQ. The junction had 8 bases not matched to a gene; V was cut back by 1 base and J by 4 bases. The CDR3 has 17 amino acids. The CDR3 is CASSLERTSGRPYEQYF. In DNA, the CDR3 is TGTGCCAGCAGCTTAGAGCGCACTAGCGGGAGGCCTTACGAGCAGTACTTC.

V is TRBV7-3 and J is TRBJ2-3; tentatively, D is TRBD2 (5 bases). Germline V gene lookup returns CDR1 SGHTA and CDR2 FQGTGA. This CDR3 spans 13 amino acids. Trimming took 3 bases from V and 3 from J, leaving 7 bases between them. The CDR3 DNA is TGTGCCAGCAGCTTGCCGGGAACAGATACGCAGTATTTT. Residues: CASSLPGTDTQYF.

The rearrangement uses TRBV29-1 and TRBJ2-5; 7 positions agree with TRBD2. After removal of 6 bases from V and 4 bases from J, the junction contained 11 bases not matched to a gene. Germline CDR1 and CDR2: SQVTM and ANQGSEA. The CDR3 runs 14 residues. The CDR3 sequence is CSVDSRERGETQYF. The CDR3 DNA sequence: TGCAGCGTCGACTCTCGGGAGCGGGGAGAGACCCAGTACTTC. Drawing the rest from reference TRBV29-1 and TRBJ2-5, the complete variable domain is SAVISQKPSRDICQRGTSLTIQCQVDSQVTMMFWYRQQPGQSLTLIATANQGSEATYESGFVIDKFPISRPNLTFSTLTVSNMSPEDSSIYLCSVDSRERGETQYFGPGTRLLVL.

This chain joins TRBV7-9 and TRBJ2-1, with a possible D match to TRBD1 (6 bases). The length of the CDR3 is 16 residues. Germline V gene data show CDR1 as SEHNR and CDR2 as FQNEAQ (reference sequence). The ends were cut back, 4 bases at V and 9 bases at J, with 22 bases in the middle. CDR3 coding DNA: TGTGCCAGCAGCTCATTGGGGTTTGGGGGACACCTTGAGCAGTTCTTC. This sequence encodes CASSSLGFGGHLEQFF.